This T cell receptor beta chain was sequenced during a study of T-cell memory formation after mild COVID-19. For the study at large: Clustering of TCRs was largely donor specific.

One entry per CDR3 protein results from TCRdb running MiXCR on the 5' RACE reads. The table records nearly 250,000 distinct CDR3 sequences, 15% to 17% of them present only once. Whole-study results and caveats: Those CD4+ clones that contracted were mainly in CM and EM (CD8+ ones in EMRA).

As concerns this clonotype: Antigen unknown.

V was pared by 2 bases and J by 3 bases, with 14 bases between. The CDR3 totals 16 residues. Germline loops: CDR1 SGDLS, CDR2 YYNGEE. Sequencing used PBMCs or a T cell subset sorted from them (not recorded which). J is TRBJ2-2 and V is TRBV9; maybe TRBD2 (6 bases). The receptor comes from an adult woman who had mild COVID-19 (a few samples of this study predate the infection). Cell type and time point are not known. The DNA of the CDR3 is TGTGCCAGCAGCGTCTCCCCGGAGGGTCACACCGGGGAGCTGTTTTTT. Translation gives CASSVSPEGHTGELFF. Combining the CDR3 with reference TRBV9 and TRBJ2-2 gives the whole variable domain DSGVTQTPKHLITATGQRVTLRCSPRSGDLSVYWYQQSLDQGLQFLIQYYNGEERAKGNILERFSAQQFPDLHSELNLSSLELGDSALYFCASSVSPEGHTGELFFGEGSRLTVL.